One TCR beta chain is described in this entry. Its specificity is unknown. These data belong to a study of cytomegalovirus exposure and HLA in healthy donors. Amplification used 60 Vbeta primers and 13 Jbeta primers. Method: immunoSEQ multiplex PCR; TCRdb's copy keeps in-frame clones and lacks some. The data hold fewer than 250,000 clones, with around 80% observed a single time. Findings and caveats of the study: Sequencing artifact likely explains a cluster of highly shared sequence variants. TCR association rates varied by HLA locus in a later analysis, with DRB1 highest and HLA-C lowest.

V lost 6 bases to trimming and J lost 2 bases; unmatched junction nucleotides: 3. The CDR3 sequence is 13 residues long. Germline CDR1 is SGHRS and CDR2 is YFSETQ. V and J are TRBV5-1 and TRBJ1-1, with TRBD1 matching over 8 bases. The TCR was taken from a boy between 2 and 10 years old in good health and CMV-seronegative. Sequencing was carried out using PBMCs. CDR3 residues: CASTGGDNTEAFF. The CDR3 DNA is TGCGCCAGCACAGGGGGCGATAACACTGAAGCTTTCTTT. Variable domain in full (rest from reference TRBV5-1 and TRBJ1-1): KAGVTQTPRYLIKTRGQQVTLSCSPISGHRSVSWYQQTPGQGLQFLFEYFSETQRNKGNFPGRFSGRQFSNSRSEMNVSTLELGDSALYLCASTGGDNTEAFFGQGTRLTVV.